These 7 T cell receptor beta chains were sequenced from one sample in a study of shared T cell receptors in the human thymus. Some clones are missing from TCRdb's copy, which holds only in-frame ones; the method was immunoSEQ multiplex PCR. The table records approximately 660,000 clones, roughly 88% of them present only once. These data also formed part of another study, on human thymus T cells.

Sequenced input: thymocytes. These receptors all come from a boy under two years old with a congenital heart defect.

The chain combines TRBV5-8 with TRBJ2-7; TRBD2 is a possible D gene (5 bases). V lost 6 bases and J lost 2, with 12 bases in between. The CDR3 contains 13 residues. The germline gives CDR1 SGHTS, CDR2 YDEGEE. In DNA, the CDR3 is TGTGCCAGCACGAAAGTCGGGGCCTACGAGCAGTACTTC. Translating gives CASTKVGAYEQYF.

The chain joins TRBV13 to TRBJ2-7; 7 nucleotides match TRBD1. V shed 3 bases and J 3 bases; nucleotides not matched to a gene: 17. Germline V gene lookup returns CDR1 PRHDT and CDR2 FYEKMQ (reference sequence). The length of the CDR3 is 18 residues. The CDR3 sequence is CASSFRQGRAGAHYEQYF. CDR3 nucleotide sequence: TGTGCCAGCAGCTTCCGACAGGGAAGAGCTGGAGCTCACTACGAGCAGTACTTC. Combining the CDR3 with reference TRBV13 and TRBJ2-7 gives the whole variable domain AAGVIQSPRHLIKEKRETATLKCYPIPRHDTVYWYQQGPGQDPQFLISFYEKMQSDKGSIPDRFSAQQFSDYHSELNMSSLELGDSALYFCASSFRQGRAGAHYEQYFGPGTRLTVT.

V usage is TRBV18 and J usage is TRBJ2-1; D perhaps matches TRBD2 (7 bases). V dropped 0 bases and J dropped 6 bases, with 27 bases sitting between them. Germline CDR1 and CDR2: KGHSH and LQKENI. The CDR3 covers 20 residues. CDR3 DNA sequence: TGTGCCAGCTCACCACCCGGGACACCTTGGACTAGACCTAGGGGCAATGAGCAGTTCTTC. It encodes CASSPPGTPWTRPRGNEQFF.

V usage is TRBV7-2 and J usage is TRBJ2-2; TRBD2 matches at 10 bases. The germline V gene encodes CDR1 SGHTA and CDR2 FQGNSA. This CDR3 has 15 residues. The junction had 8 bases not matched to a gene; V was cut back by 6 bases and J by 7 bases. The CDR3 DNA is TGTGCCAGCAGTACCTGGACTAGCGGAGGCGGGGAGCTGTTTTTT. The encoded protein is CASSTWTSGGGELFF. Based on the CDR3 plus reference TRBV7-2 and TRBJ2-2, the full variable domain is GAGVSQSPSNKVTEKGKDVELRCDPISGHTALYWYRQSLGQGLEFLIYFQGNSAPDKSGLPSDRFSAERTGGSVSTLTIQRTQQEDSAVYLCASSTWTSGGGELFFGEGSRLTVL.

The V and J genes are TRBV2 and TRBJ2-1; perhaps TRBD2 as D (6 bases). Germline-derived CDR1 and CDR2 are SNHLY and FYNNEI. This CDR3 is built from 17 residues. Deletions cut 7 bases from V and 2 bases from J, with 21 bases between. DNA of the CDR3: TGTGCCAGCAAAAACCCTATAGGAGGGCACACCTACAATGAGCAGTTCTTC. As protein: CASKNPIGGHTYNEQFF.

J is TRBJ1-1 and V is TRBV4-2, with a possible D match to TRBD1 (5 bases). From germline, CDR1 is LGHNA and CDR2 YNFKEQ. This CDR3 region has 18 residues. V was pared by 3 bases and J by 1 base, with 21 bases between. The CDR3, as DNA: TGTGCCAGCAGCCACCTTGGAGGGGAAAGGGCAGGGAACACTGAAGCTTTCTTT. Its translation is CASSHLGGERAGNTEAFF.

The chain uses TRBV5-1 and TRBJ2-7, with 7 nucleotides matching TRBD1. The V gene's germline CDR1 is SGHRS and CDR2 YFSETQ. V trimming: 3 bases; J trimming: 3 bases; junction bases outside the gene matches: 9. This CDR3 has 15 residues. CDR3 amino acids: CASSCYRDSLYEQYF. The CDR3 DNA sequence: TGCGCCAGCAGCTGCTATCGGGACAGCCTCTACGAGCAGTACTTC.